This passage covers 20 T cell receptor beta chains from one sample sequenced in a study of cytomegalovirus exposure and HLA in healthy donors. Both 60 Vbeta primers and 13 Jbeta primers went into the PCR. Sequencing was performed with immunoSEQ multiplex PCR; in TCRdb, only in-frame clones are kept and a portion is missing. In the table there are 160,000 or so clones, approximately 78% of which are singletons. The source material was PBMCs. The receptors were gathered from a male donor in good health and CMV-seronegative.

The rearrangement uses TRBV28 and TRBJ1-5; D possibly corresponds to TRBD1 (6 bases). Germline CDR1 reads MDHEN; CDR2 reads SYDVKM. The CDR3 runs to 14 residues. Trimming stripped 8 bases from V and 6 bases from J, with 17 bases between. CDR3 amino acids: CASGSNRDRQPQHF. As DNA, the CDR3 is TGTGCCAGCGGGTCAAACAGGGATCGTCAGCCCCAGCATTTT.

This chain uses TRBV28 with TRBJ2-7, with TRBD1 as a possible D gene (5 bases). The V gene's germline CDR1 is MDHEN and CDR2 SYDVKM. Trimming took off 2 bases at V and 0 bases at J, with 17 bases between the two ends. This CDR3 spans 17 amino acids. CDR3 sequence (DNA): TGTGCCAGCAGTTTAAGCCCGACAGAGACTCTCTCCTACGAGCAGTACTTC. This codes for CASSLSPTETLSYEQYF.

V is TRBV27 and J is TRBJ2-7; 7 bases agree with TRBD2. Germline loops: CDR1 MNHEY, CDR2 SMNVEV (reference sequence). Losses at the gene ends were 0 bases for V and 6 bases for J; bases not matched to a gene: 2. This CDR3 contains 13 residues. This chain's CDR3 is CASSLSRTSEQYF. Here the CDR3 DNA reads TGTGCCAGCAGTTTATCGCGGACTAGCGAGCAGTACTTC.

This chain connects TRBV15 to TRBJ2-7, with D maybe TRBD2 (6 bases). This CDR3 is 17 amino acids long. The V gene's germline CDR1 is LNHNV and CDR2 YYDKDF (reference sequence). Trimming pared 3 bases from V and 5 bases from J, leaving 23 bases between. This CDR3 is CATSSEEGGSKRDEQYF. The CDR3 DNA is TGTGCCACCAGCAGCGAGGAGGGAGGCTCTAAAAGGGACGAGCAGTACTTC.

CDR3 coding DNA: TGTGCCATCAGTGCCCCGGGGGTCGAAGATACGCAGTATTTT. As protein: CAISAPGVEDTQYF. This chain joins TRBV10-3 and TRBJ2-3; D is perhaps TRBD2 (6 bases). The CDR3 runs 14 residues. V was trimmed by 4 bases and J by 5 bases, leaving 13 bases between them. The V gene's germline CDR1 is ENHRY and CDR2 SYGVKD.

The chain carries TRBV6-5 and TRBJ1-3; D is undetermined. Trimming took off 3 bases at V and 3 bases at J, with 15 bases between the two ends. The CDR3 is 16 residues long. CDR1 is MNHEY and CDR2 is SVGAGI in the germline V gene. The CDR3 sequence: CASSYRFGEGGNTIYF. The CDR3 nucleotides read TGTGCCAGCAGTTATAGGTTCGGAGAAGGTGGAAACACCATATATTTT.

The V and J genes are TRBV10-3 and TRBJ2-3; D not certain. Germline assignment: CDR1 ENHRY and CDR2 SYGVKD. The CDR3 covers 12 residues. Trimming left V 0 bases short and J 6 bases short, with 4 bases between. The CDR3 DNA reads TGTGCCATCAGTGAGTCGAGGGATACGCAGTATTTT. Translation: CAISESRDTQYF.

The chain couples TRBV6-1 to TRBJ2-5, with a tentative D call TRBD2 (6 bases). Germline V gene sequence: CDR1 MNHNS, CDR2 SASEGT. Trimming shortened V by 0 bases and J by 7 bases, and 15 bases separated the two germline ends. The CDR3 loop spans 15 amino acids. In DNA, the CDR3 is TGTGCCAGCAGTGAAGCGCGTCTGACTAGGGGGACCCAGTACTTC. It encodes CASSEARLTRGTQYF.

The rearrangement uses TRBV4-1 and TRBJ2-7, with D perhaps matching TRBD2 (5 bases). V was cut by 1 base and J by 2 bases, with 9 bases left in between. Germline V lookup: CDR1 MGHRA, CDR2 YSYEKL. This CDR3 is built from 14 residues. The CDR3 bases are TGCGCCAGCAGCCAAGGGGAACTAGCCTACGAGCAGTACTTC. As protein: CASSQGELAYEQYF.

This clone has just a few counts. This sequence joins TRBV4-3 and TRBJ2-2, with 12 bases aligning to TRBD2. Losses at the gene ends were 1 base for V and 6 bases for J; bases not matched to a gene: 0. The CDR3 sequence is 15 residues long. The germline gives CDR1 LGHNA, CDR2 YSLEER. CDR3 DNA sequence: TGCGCCAGCAGCCAAGCTAGCGGGGGGGCCGGGGAGCTGTTTTTT. It encodes CASSQASGGAGELFF.

As to this clone: One end of the junction varies from germline; a read error may be responsible. Other DNA sequences in the sample encode the same CDR3. The CDR3 DNA reads as TGCGCCAGCAGCGCGACAGGGAATGAGCAGTTCTTC. Encoded protein: CASSATGNEQFF. The V and J genes are TRBV6-1 and TRBJ2-1; TRBD1 agrees at 7 bases. Looked up from germline, CDR1 is MNHNS and CDR2 is SASEGT. CDR3 length equals 12 residues.

This clone was picked up a small number of times. V is TRBV9 and J is TRBJ1-3, with D possibly TRBD1 on 6 matching bases. V shed 3 bases and J shed 0 bases, with 10 bases lying between them. Per the germline V gene, CDR1 is SGDLS and CDR2 is YYNGEE. The CDR3 covers 15 residues. For the CDR3, the DNA is TGTGCCAGCAGCGCCGGACAGTTCTCTGGAAACACCATATATTTT. Protein sequence: CASSAGQFSGNTIYF.

The rearrangement links TRBV7-6 to TRBJ2-2, with D unresolved. This CDR3 is built from 16 residues. Germline CDR1 reads SGHVS; CDR2 reads FNYEAQ. V was clipped by 1 base and J by 4 bases, with 13 bases between them. Here the CDR3 reads CASSLGAGTSTGELFF. The CDR3 nucleotides read TGTGCCAGCAGCTTAGGGGCCGGCACATCCACCGGGGAGCTGTTTTTT.

This clone has a handful of counts. The chain recombines TRBV6-1 with TRBJ1-1; 9 positions agree with TRBD1. J was trimmed by 3 bases and V by 4 bases; bases with no gene match: 6. The CDR3 covers 15 residues. Germline values: CDR1 MNHNS, CDR2 SASEGT. CDR3 protein: CASSGTGGRDTEAFF. In nucleotides, the CDR3 is TGTGCCAGCAGTGGAACAGGGGGCAGGGACACTGAAGCTTTCTTT.

The V gene is TRBV19, the J gene TRBJ1-1, with 8 positions matching TRBD1. The germline CDR1 and CDR2 sequences are LNHDA and SQIVND (reference sequence). The CDR3 runs 17 residues. With V trimmed by 0 bases and J by 5 bases, 11 bases remained unmatched. CDR3 coding DNA: TGTGCCAGTAGTATAGATGTCAGGGGGCGCGTGGGGACTGAAGCTTTCTTT. Translation: CASSIDVRGRVGTEAFF.

The chain couples TRBV19 to TRBJ1-1; 10 bases line up with TRBD1. This CDR3 spans 15 amino acids. V dropped 5 bases and J dropped 7; count of bases not matched to a gene: 10. Germline V gene data show CDR1 as LNHDA and CDR2 as SQIVND (reference sequence). CDR3 DNA sequence: TGTGCCAGTAGTTTCGACCTAAGGGACAGGGGTGAAGCTTTCTTT. Residues: CASSFDLRDRGEAFF.

The chain employs TRBV27 and TRBJ2-3; 7 bases fit TRBD2. With V trimmed by 5 bases and J by 4 bases, 6 bases remained unmatched. Looked up from germline, CDR1 is MNHEY and CDR2 is SMNVEV (reference sequence). The CDR3 extends over 14 amino acids. In nucleotides, the CDR3 is TGTGCCAGCAGTGAAGCGGGGCGCGCAGATACGCAGTATTTT. Amino acids: CASSEAGRADTQYF.

Written as DNA, the CDR3 is TGTGCCAGCAGCTCTACCGGGACAGGGGGCCCGAGGGAAAAACTGTTTTTT. Its translation: CASSSTGTGGPREKLFF. V and J are TRBV5-4 and TRBJ1-4, with 12 bases identical to TRBD1. V lost 3 bases and J lost 8; bases outside the gene matches: 11. Germline V gene sequence: CDR1 SGHNT, CDR2 YYREEE (reference sequence). This CDR3 comprises 17 residues.

The chain links TRBV28 to TRBJ1-2; 9 nucleotides agree with TRBD1. Germline CDR1 is MDHEN and CDR2 is SYDVKM. The CDR3 extends over 14 amino acids. The junction had 1 base not matched to a gene; V was cut back by 3 bases and J by 2 bases. In nucleotides, the CDR3 is TGTGCCAGCAGTTTTACAGGGGGCAACTATGGCTACACCTTC. This encodes CASSFTGGNYGYTF.

The rearrangement uses TRBV25-1 and TRBJ2-2; D perhaps matches TRBD1 (5 bases). This CDR3 comprises 12 residues. Trimming left V 6 bases short and J 4 bases short, with 6 bases between. From germline, CDR1 is MGHDK and CDR2 SYGVNS. The CDR3 here is CASRRGTGELFF. CDR3 nucleotide sequence: TGTGCCAGCAGAAGGGGCACCGGGGAGCTGTTTTTT.